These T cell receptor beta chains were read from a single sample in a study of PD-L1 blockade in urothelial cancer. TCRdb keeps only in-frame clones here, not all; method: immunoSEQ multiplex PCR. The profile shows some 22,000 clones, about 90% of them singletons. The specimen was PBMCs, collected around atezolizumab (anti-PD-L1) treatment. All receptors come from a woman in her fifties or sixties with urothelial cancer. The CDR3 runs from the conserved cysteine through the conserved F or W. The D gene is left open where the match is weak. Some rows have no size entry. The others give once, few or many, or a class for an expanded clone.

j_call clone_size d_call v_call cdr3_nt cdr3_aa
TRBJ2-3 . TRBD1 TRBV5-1 TGCGCCAGCAGCTTCAGGGGGACAGGTGGTAGGCGGGTGAGCACAGATACGCAGTATTTT CASSFRGTGGRRVSTDTQYF
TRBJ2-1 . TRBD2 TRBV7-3 TGTGCCAGCAGCTTAATAGGGGGGACTAGCGGGAGCTCCTACAATGAGCAGTTCTTC CASSLIGGTSGSSYNEQFF
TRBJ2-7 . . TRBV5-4 TGTGCCAGCTTAGACAGGACGTCCTACGAGCAGTACTTC CASLDRTSYEQYF
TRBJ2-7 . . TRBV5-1 TGCGCCAGCAGCTTTGCAGAATCATACGAGCAGTACTTC CASSFAESYEQYF
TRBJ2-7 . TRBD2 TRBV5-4 TGTGCCAGCAGCACTCTAGCGGGGGGAGGATACGAGCAGTACTTC CASSTLAGGGYEQYF
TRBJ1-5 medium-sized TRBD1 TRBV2 TGTGCCAGCAGTGGGGCGAAGGGGGACAGCCGGAATCAGCCCCAGCATTTT CASSGAKGDSRNQPQHF
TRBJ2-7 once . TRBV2 TGTGCCAGCAGTGAAAGGGCAGGGTGGATGTACGAGCAGTACTTC CASSERAGWMYEQYF
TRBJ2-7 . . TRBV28 TGTGCCAGCAGTCCGCGATCCACTCTCGAGCAGTACTTC CASSPRSTLEQYF
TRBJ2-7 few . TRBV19 TGTGCCAGTAGTACTGGCGGTTCCAAATACGAGCAGTACTTC CASSTGGSKYEQYF
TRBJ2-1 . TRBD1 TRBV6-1 TGTGCCAGCAGTGAACTCTGGACAGGGAGTTACAATGAGCAGTTCTTC CASSELWTGSYNEQFF
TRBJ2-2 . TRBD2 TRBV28 TGTGCCAGCAGTTTGGCGGGAGCAGGCACCGGGGAGCTGTTTTTT CASSLAGAGTGELFF
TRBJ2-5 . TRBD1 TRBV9 TGTGCCAGCAGCGCCCGGGACAGGGAAGGGGGGGCCCAGTACTTC CASSARDREGGAQYF
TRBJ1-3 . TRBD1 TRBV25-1 TGTGCCAGCAGGGACAGGCAGTTAGGAAACACCATATATTTT CASRDRQLGNTIYF
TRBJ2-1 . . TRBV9 TGTGCCAGCAGCGTAGGTAATTGGGGCGAGGAGCAGTTCTTC CASSVGNWGEEQFF
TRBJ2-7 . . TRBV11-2 TGTGCCAGCAGTAGTTTGATGCACCTTGACTACGAGCAGTACTTC CASSSLMHLDYEQYF
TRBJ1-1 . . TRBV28 TGTGCCAGCAGTTTATGGGGGGGGAACACTGAAGCTTTCTTT CASSLWGGNTEAFF
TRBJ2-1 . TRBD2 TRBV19 TGTGCCAGTAAAGCTAGCGGGAGGTCCTACAATGAGCAGTTCTTC CASKASGRSYNEQFF
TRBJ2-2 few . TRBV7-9 TGTGCCAGCAGCTTCTCCAGGGACACCGGGGAGCTGTTTTTT CASSFSRDTGELFF
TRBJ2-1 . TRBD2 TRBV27 TGTGCCAGCAGTTTATCTTGGACTAGCGGGAGAAATGAGCAGTTCTTC CASSLSWTSGRNEQFF
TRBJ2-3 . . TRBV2 TGTGCAAGCCTAGCGAACACAGATACGCAGTATTTT CASLANTDTQYF
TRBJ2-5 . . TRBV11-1 TGTGCCAGCAGCTTCCGACAGCAAGAGACCCAGTACTTC CASSFRQQETQYF
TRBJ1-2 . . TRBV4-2 TGTGCCAGCAGCCCATCTCGGGGGTTGGACGTCTATGGCTACACCTTC CASSPSRGLDVYGYTF
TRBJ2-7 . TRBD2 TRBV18 TGTGCCAGCTCACCAGGACTAGCGGGAGAGGTTGAGCAGTACTTC CASSPGLAGEVEQYF
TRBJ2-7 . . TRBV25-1 TGTGCCAGCAGTGAGGGAACTACAGGTGCTCGATCCTACGAGCAGTACTTC CASSEGTTGARSYEQYF
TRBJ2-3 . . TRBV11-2 TGTGCCAGCAGCCCCCGACTCGGCGACTACACAGATACGCAGTATTTT CASSPRLGDYTDTQYF
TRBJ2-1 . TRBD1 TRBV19 TGTGCCAGTAGGCCACCGGGACAGGGGGCCTATGAGCAGTTCTTC CASRPPGQGAYEQFF
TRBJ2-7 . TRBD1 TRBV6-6 TGTGCCAGCAGGAGGGGGCTGGACGAGCAGTACTTC CASRRGLDEQYF
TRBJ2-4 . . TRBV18 TGTGCCAGCTCACTACTCCTAGTAATCGGTCGCAAAAACATTCAGTACTTC CASSLLLVIGRKNIQYF
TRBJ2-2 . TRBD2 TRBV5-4 TGTGCCAGCAGCTTGGCGAGCGGGAGTTTCACCGGGGAGCTGTTTTTT CASSLASGSFTGELFF
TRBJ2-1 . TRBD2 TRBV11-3 TGTGCCAGCAGGCTGGGACTAGCGGGAGCTATCCCCACCACGGAGCAGTTCTTC CASRLGLAGAIPTTEQFF
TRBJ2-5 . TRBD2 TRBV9 TGTGCCACGGCCCGGGGGGAGGGGGAGACCCAGTACTTC CATARGEGETQYF
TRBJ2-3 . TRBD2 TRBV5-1 TGCGCCAGCAGCTTGGGGTTGGCGGGAGGGCCCTCAGGCACAGATACGCAGTATTTT CASSLGLAGGPSGTDTQYF
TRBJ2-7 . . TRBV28 TGTGCCAGCAGTTACGTCTCAGGGGTGGTCGGCGAGCAGTACTTC CASSYVSGVVGEQYF
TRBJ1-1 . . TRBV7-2 TGTGCCAGCAGATTATACAGGGACACTGAAGCTTTCTTT CASRLYRDTEAFF
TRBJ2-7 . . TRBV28 TGTGCCAGCAGCGGTGCCTACGAGCAGTACTTC CASSGAYEQYF
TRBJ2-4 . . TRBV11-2 TGTGCCAGCAGAAGGACAGCCTTAGCCAAAAACATTCAGTACTTC CASRRTALAKNIQYF
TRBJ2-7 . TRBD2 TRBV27 TGTGCCAGCAGTAGCGGGAGGGCCTACGAGCAGTACTTC CASSSGRAYEQYF
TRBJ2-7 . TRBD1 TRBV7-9 TGTGCCAGCAGGTCTCAGGGGTCGGGACAGAGGTTCTACGAGCAGTACTTC CASRSQGSGQRFYEQYF
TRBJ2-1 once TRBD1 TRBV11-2 TGTGCCAGCAGCTTATGGACAGGGTCTATCTTAAATGAGCAGTTCTTC CASSLWTGSILNEQFF
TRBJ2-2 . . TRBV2 TGTGCCAGCAGTCTGGACAGGAACACCGGGGAGCTGTTTTTT CASSLDRNTGELFF
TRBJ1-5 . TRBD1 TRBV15 TGTGCCACCAGCAGAGATCGGGGGACAGGACTTAGCAATCAGCCCCAGCATTTT CATSRDRGTGLSNQPQHF
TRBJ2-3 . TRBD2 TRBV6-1 TGTGCCAGCAGTGACCCTAGCGGGAGGCACACAGATACGCAGTATTTT CASSDPSGRHTDTQYF
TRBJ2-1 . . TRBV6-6 TGTGCCAGCAGTTATAAGGGGGACCCCCCCTACAATGAGCAGTTCTTC CASSYKGDPPYNEQFF
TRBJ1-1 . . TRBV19 TGTGCCAGTAGTAGAGCCCAGGGATTGAACACTGAAGCTTTCTTT CASSRAQGLNTEAFF
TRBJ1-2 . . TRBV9 TGTGCCAGCAGCGTAGCCGACAGAGCCTATGGCTACACCTTC CASSVADRAYGYTF
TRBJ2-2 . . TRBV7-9 TGTGCCAGCAGCTTAGTCCGGGACACCGGGGAGCTGTTTTTT CASSLVRDTGELFF
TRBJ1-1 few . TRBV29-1 TGCAGCGCGCCGGACAGCATGAACACTGAAGCTTTCTTT CSAPDSMNTEAFF
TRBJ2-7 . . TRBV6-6 TGTGCCAGCAGCCCAGCCTACGAGCAGTACTTC CASSPAYEQYF
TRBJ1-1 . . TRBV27 TGTGCCAGCAGTTTCCTCGGGACATCCGGGATGAACACTGAAGCTTTCTTT CASSFLGTSGMNTEAFF
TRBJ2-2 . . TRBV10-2 TGCGCCAGCTGGACAGCGAACACCGGGGAGCTGTTTTTT CASWTANTGELFF